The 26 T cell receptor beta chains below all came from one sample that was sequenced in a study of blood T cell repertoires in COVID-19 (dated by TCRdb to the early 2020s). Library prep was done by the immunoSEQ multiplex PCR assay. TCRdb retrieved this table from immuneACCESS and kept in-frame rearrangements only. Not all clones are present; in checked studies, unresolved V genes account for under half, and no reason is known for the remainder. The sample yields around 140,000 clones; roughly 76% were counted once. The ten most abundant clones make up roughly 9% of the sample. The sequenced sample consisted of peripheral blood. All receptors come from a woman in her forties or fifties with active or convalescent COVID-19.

The CDR3 DNA follows: TGTGCCAGCAGCCCACAGGGGGGGAACACTGAAGCTTTCTTT. The encoded protein is CASSPQGGNTEAFF. This rearrangement joins TRBV7-2 to TRBJ1-1; the match to TRBD1 covers 8 bases. CDR3 length: 14 amino acids. Per germline, CDR1 SGHTA and CDR2 FQGNSA. After removal of 5 bases from V and 1 base from J, the junction contained 3 bases not matched to a gene.

CDR3 DNA sequence: TGTGCCAGTAGAACCGGGACAAGGGGATCAAACACTGAAGCTTTCTTT. Its protein product is CASRTGTRGSNTEAFF. The chain links TRBV19 to TRBJ1-1, with a possible D match to TRBD1 (6 bases). CDR1 is LNHDA, CDR2 SQIVND, per germline (reference sequence). Trimming removed 6 bases at V and 2 bases at J, with 19 bases between. The CDR3 loop spans 16 amino acids.

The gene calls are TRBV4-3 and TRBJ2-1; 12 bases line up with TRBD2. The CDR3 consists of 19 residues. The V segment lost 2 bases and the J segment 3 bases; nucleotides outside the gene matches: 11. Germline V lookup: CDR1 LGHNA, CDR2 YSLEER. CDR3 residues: CASSQSLAGGPLGYNEQFF. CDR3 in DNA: TGCGCCAGCAGCCAATCACTAGCGGGGGGACCTCTGGGCTACAATGAGCAGTTCTTC.

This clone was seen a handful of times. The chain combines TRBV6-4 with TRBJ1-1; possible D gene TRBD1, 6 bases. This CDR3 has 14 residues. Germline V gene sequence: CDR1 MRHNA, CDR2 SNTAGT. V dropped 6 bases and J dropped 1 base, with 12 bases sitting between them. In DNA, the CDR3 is TGTGCCAGCAGACCAGGGGCTGCGAACACTGAAGCTTTCTTT. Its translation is CASRPGAANTEAFF.

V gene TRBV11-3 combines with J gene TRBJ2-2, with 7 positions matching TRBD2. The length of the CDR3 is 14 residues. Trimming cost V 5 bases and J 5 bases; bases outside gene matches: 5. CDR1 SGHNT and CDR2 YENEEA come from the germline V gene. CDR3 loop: CASSLRAGTGELFF. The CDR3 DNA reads TGTGCCAGCAGCCTCCGAGCGGGGACCGGGGAGCTGTTTTTT. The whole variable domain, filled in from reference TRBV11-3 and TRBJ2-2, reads EAGVVQSPRYKIIEKKQPVAFWCNPISGHNTLYWYLQNLGQGPELLIRYENEEAVDDSQLPKDRFSAERLKGVDSTLKIQPAELGDSAVYLCASSLRAGTGELFFGEGSRLTVL.

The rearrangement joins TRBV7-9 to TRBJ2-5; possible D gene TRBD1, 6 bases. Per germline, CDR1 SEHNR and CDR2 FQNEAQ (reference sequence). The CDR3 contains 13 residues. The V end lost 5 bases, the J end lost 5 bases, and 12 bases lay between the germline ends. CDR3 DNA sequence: TGTGCCAGCAGCCTAGGACAGATGGAGACCCAGTACTTC. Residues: CASSLGQMETQYF.

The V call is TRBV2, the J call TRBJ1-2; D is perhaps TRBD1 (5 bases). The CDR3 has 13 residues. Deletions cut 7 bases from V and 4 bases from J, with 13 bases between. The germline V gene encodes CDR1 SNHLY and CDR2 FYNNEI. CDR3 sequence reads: CASTRDRSYGYTF. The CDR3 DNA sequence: TGTGCCAGCACCCGTGACAGATCCTATGGCTACACCTTC.

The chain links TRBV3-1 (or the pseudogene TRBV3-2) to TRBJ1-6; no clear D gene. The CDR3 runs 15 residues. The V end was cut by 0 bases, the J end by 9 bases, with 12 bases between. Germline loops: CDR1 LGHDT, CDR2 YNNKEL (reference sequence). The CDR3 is CASSQDPRGSSPLHF. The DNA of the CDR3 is TGTGCCAGCAGCCAAGATCCCCGGGGAAGTTCACCCCTCCACTTT.

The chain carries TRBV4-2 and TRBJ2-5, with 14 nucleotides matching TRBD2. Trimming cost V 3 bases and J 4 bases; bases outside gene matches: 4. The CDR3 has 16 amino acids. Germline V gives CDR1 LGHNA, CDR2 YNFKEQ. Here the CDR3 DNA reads TGTGCCAGCAGCCAGAGACTAGCGGGAGGGGGAGAGACCCAGTACTTC. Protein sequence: CASSQRLAGGGETQYF.

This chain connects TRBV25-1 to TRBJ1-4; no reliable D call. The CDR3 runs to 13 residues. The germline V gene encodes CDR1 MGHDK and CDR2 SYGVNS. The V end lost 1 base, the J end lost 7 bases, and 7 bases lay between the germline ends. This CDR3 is CASSESESEKLFF. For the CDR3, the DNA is TGTGCCAGCAGTGAATCAGAAAGTGAAAAACTGTTTTTT. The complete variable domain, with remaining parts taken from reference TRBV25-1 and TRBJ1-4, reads EADIYQTPRYLVIGTGKKITLECSQTMGHDKMYWYQQDPGMELHLIHYSYGVNSTEKGDLSSESTVSRIRTEHFPLTLESARPSHTSQYLCASSESESEKLFFGSGTQLSVL.

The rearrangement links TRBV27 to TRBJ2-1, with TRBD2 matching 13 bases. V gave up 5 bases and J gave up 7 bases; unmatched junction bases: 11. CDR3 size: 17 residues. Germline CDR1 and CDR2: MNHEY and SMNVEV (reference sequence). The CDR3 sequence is CASSLARTSGGVNEQFF. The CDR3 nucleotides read TGTGCCAGCAGTCTAGCTAGGACTAGCGGGGGAGTTAATGAGCAGTTCTTC.

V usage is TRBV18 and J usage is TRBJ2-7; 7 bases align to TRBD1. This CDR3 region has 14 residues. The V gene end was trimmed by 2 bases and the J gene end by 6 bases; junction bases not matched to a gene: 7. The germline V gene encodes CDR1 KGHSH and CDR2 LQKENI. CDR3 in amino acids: CASSPSDRYGEQYF. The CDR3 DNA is TGTGCCAGCTCACCATCGGACAGGTATGGCGAGCAGTACTTC.

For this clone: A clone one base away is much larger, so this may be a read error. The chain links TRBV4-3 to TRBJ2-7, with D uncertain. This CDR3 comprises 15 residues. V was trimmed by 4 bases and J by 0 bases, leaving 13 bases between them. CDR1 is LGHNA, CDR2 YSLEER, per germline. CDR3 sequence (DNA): TGCGCCAGCAGCCGGGCCCTTGGCGACTCCTACGAGCAGTACTTC. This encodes CASSRALGDSYEQYF.

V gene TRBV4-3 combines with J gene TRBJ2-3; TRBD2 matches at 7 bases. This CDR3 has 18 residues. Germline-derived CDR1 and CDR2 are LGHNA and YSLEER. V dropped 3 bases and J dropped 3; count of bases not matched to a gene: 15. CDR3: CASSHLPLRDGGTDTQYF. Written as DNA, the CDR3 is TGCGCCAGCAGCCATCTACCGCTCCGGGACGGGGGGACAGATACGCAGTATTTT.

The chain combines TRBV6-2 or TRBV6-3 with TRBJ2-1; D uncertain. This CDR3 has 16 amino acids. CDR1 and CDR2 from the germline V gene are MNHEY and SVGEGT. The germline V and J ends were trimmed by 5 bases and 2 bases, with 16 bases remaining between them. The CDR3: CASSPRILAAYNEQFF. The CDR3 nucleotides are TGTGCCAGCAGTCCACGAATCTTGGCGGCCTACAATGAGCAGTTCTTC.

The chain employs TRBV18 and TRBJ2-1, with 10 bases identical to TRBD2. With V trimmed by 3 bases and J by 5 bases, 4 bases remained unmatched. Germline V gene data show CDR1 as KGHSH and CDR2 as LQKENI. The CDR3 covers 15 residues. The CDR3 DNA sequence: TGTGCCAGCTCACCCCCCGGACTAGCGGACAATGAGCAGTTCTTC. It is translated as CASSPPGLADNEQFF.

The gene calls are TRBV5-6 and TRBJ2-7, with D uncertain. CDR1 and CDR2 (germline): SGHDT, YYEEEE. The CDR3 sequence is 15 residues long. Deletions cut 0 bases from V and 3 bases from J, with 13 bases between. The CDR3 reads CASSLAGFISYEQYF. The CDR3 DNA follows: TGTGCCAGCAGCTTGGCAGGTTTTATTAGCTACGAGCAGTACTTC.

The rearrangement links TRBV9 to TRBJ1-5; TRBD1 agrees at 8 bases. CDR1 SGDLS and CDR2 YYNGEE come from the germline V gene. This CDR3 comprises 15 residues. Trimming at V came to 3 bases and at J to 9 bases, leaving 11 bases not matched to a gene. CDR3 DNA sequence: TGTGCCAGCAGCGACGGGACAGGCCAAGGGGGGCCCCAGCATTTT. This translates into CASSDGTGQGGPQHF.

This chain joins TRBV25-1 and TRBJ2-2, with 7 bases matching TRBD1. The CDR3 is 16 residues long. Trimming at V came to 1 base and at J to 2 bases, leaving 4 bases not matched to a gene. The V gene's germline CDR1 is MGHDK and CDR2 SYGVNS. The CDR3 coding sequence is TGTGCCAGCAGTGAATCCGGGACAGCAAACACCGGGGAGCTGTTTTTT. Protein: CASSESGTANTGELFF.

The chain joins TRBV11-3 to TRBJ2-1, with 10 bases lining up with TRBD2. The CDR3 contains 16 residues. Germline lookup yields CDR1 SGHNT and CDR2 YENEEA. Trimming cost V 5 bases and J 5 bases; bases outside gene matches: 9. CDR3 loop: CASSPSAGGLNNEQFF. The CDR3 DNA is TGTGCCAGCAGCCCTTCAGCGGGAGGGCTAAACAATGAGCAGTTCTTC.

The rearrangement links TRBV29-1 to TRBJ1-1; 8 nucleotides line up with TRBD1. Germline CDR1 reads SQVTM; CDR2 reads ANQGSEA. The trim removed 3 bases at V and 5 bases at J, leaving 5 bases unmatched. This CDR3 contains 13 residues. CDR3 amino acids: CSVEGTGGTEAFF. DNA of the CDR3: TGCAGCGTTGAGGGGACAGGCGGGACTGAAGCTTTCTTT.

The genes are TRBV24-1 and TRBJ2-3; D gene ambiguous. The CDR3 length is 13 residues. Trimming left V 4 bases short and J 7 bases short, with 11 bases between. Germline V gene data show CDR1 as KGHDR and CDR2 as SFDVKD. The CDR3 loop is CATSDPVLYTQYF. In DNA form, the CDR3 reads TGTGCCACCAGTGACCCAGTCCTTTATACGCAGTATTTT.

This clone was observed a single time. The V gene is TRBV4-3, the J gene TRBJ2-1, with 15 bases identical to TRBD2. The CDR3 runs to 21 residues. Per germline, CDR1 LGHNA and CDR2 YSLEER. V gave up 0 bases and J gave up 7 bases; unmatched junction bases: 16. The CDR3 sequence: CASSQELGRTSGRATGNEQFF. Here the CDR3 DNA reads TGCGCCAGCAGCCAAGAACTCGGTAGGACTAGCGGGAGGGCCACGGGGAATGAGCAGTTCTTC.

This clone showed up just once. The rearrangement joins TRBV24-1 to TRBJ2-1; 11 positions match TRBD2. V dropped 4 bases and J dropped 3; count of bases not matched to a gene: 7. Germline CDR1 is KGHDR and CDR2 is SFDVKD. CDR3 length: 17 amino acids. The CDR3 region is CATSDSGTSGYYNEQFF. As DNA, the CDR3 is TGTGCCACCAGTGACTCCGGGACTAGCGGCTACTACAATGAGCAGTTCTTC.

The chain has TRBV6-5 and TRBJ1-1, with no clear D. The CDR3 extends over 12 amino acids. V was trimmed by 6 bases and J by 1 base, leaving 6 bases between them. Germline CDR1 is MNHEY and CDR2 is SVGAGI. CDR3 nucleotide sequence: TGTGCCAGCAGGCGGAAGAACACTGAAGCTTTCTTT. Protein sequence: CASRRKNTEAFF.

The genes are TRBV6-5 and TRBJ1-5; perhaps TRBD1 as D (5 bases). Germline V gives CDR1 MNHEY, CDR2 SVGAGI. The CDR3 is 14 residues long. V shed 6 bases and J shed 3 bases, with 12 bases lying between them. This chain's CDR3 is CASSRQKYNQPQHF. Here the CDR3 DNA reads TGTGCCAGCAGCCGACAGAAGTACAATCAGCCCCAGCATTTT.